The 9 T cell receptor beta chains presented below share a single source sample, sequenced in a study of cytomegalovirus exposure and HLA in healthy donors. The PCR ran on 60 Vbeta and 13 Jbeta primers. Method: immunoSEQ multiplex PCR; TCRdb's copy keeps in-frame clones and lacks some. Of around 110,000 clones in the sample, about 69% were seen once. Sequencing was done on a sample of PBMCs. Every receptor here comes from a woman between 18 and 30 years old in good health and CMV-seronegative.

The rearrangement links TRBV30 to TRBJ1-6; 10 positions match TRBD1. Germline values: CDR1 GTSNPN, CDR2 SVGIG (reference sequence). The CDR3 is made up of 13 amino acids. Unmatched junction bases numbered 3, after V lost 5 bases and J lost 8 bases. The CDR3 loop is CAWRQGAYSPLHF. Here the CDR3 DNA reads TGTGCCTGGCGACAGGGGGCGTATTCACCCCTCCACTTT.

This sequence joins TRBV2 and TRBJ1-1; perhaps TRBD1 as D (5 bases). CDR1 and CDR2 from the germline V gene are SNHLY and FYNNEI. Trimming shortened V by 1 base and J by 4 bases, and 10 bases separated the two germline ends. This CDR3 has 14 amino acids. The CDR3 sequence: CASSEGGWGTEAFF. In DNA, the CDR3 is TGTGCCAGCAGTGAAGGGGGCTGGGGCACTGAAGCTTTCTTT.

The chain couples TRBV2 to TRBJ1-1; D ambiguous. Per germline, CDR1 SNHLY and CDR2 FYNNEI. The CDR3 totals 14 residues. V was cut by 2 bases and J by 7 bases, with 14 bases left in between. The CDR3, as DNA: TGTGCCAGCAGTGAAACCCCGACTCTGGGTGAAGCTTTCTTT. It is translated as CASSETPTLGEAFF.

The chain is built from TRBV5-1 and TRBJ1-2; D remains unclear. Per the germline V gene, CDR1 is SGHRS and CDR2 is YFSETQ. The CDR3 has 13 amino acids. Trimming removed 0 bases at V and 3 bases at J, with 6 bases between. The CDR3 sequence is CASSLARDYGYTF. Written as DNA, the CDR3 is TGCGCCAGCAGCTTGGCACGGGACTATGGCTACACCTTC.

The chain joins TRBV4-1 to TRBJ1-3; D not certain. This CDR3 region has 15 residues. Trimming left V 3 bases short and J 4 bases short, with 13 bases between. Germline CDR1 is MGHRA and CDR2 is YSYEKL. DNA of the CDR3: TGCGCCAGCAGCCACCCCTCGGTGGAGGGAAACACCATATATTTT. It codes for CASSHPSVEGNTIYF.

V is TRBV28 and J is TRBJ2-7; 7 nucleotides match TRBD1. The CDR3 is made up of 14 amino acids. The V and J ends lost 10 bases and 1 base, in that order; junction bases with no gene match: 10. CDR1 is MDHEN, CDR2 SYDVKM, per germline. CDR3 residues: CAILKGGGSYEQYF. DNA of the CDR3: TGTGCCATCCTAAAAGGGGGCGGATCCTACGAGCAGTACTTC.

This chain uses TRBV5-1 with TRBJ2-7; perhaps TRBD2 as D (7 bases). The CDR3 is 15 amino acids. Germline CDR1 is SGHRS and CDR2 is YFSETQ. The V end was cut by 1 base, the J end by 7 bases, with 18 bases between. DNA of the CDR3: TGCGCCAGCAGCTTGAATGCGGGGGCTCCGGGAGAGCAGTACTTC. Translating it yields CASSLNAGAPGEQYF.

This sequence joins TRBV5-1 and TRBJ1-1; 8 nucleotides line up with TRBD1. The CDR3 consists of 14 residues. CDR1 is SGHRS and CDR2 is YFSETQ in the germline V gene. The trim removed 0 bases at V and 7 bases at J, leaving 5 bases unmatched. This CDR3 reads CASSLGGQGFEAFF. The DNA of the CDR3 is TGCGCCAGCAGCTTGGGCGGACAGGGTTTTGAAGCTTTCTTT.

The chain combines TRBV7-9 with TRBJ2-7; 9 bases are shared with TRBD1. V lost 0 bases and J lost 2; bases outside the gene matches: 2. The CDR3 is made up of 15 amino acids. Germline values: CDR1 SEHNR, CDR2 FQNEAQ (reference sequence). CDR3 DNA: TGTGCCAGCAGCTTAGCGAGACAGGGGGCCTACGAGCAGTACTTC. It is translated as CASSLARQGAYEQYF.